This T cell receptor (beta chain) was recorded in a study of T cell responses to AZD1222 COVID-19 vaccine. The method was immunoSEQ multiplex PCR; TCRdb's version includes in-frame clones alone and lacks a portion of them. The table has fewer than 150,000 clones, roughly 84% seen once; the top ten hold 0.95% to 1.5%. The CDR3 runs 17 residues. The rearrangement uses TRBV21-1 and TRBJ2-1; TRBD2 is the table's D call and was not checked against the DNA. TRBV21-1 is tagged as a pseudogene. The sequenced sample was peripheral blood, obtained on day 0 of AZD1222 vaccination. The receptor's source is an adult in good health. The DNA of the CDR3 is TGTGCCAGCAGCCGGCGACTAGCGGGGGACTACTACAATGAGCAGTTCTTC. Translated, it gives CASSRRLAGDYYNEQFF.